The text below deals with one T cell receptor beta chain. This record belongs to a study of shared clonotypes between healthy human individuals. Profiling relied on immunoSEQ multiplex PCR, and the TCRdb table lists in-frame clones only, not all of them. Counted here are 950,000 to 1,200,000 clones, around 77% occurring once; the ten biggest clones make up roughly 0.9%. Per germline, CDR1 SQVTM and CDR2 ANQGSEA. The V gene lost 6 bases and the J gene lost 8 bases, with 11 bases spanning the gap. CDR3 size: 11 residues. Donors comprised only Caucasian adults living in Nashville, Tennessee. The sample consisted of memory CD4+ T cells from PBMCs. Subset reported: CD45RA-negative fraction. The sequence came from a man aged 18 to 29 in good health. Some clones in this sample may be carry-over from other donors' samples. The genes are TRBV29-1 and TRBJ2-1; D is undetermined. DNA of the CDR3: TGCAGCGTCCCACAACCCGATGAGCAGTTCTTC. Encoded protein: CSVPQPDEQFF.